This TCR beta chain stems from a study of shared clonotypes between healthy human individuals. Produced via immunoSEQ multiplex PCR; TCRdb's table is partial and in-frame only. This table holds about 2.1 million clones, about 93% found once. Naive CD8 cells comprised CD45RO-negative, CCR7-positively selected cells, excluding terminally differentiated effector memory CD45RA+ cells. The clonotype was recovered from a man aged 18 to 30 in good health. Some clones in this sample may be carry-over from other donors' samples. Sequenced: naive CD8+ T cells from PBMCs.

CDR3 amino acids: CSALVWSRNGNTIYF. CDR3 nucleotide sequence: TGCAGCGCCCTGGTGTGGTCCAGGAATGGAAACACCATATATTTT. This rearrangement joins TRBV29-1 to TRBJ1-3; no firm D call. The CDR3 totals 15 residues. V lost 7 bases and J lost 3, with 19 bases in between. In germline, CDR1 is SQVTM, CDR2 ANQGSEA.